Listed here is a single T cell receptor beta chain. Its antigen is undetermined. Free of recent acute infections or vaccinations, the donors were healthy HIV-negative adults. This sample was included in a study of shared clonotypes between healthy human individuals. The wider study: Used for every donor were three CD4 naive, three CD4 memory, two CD8 naive and one CD8 memory plate.

Study-level results: A generally larger estimated richness was seen in naive subsets than in memory subsets.

In the authors' workflow: Junction-only sequences produced by ImmunoSEQ had no quality scores, so filtering differed. Assay used: immunoSEQ multiplex PCR; TCRdb lists only in-frame clones, some missing. V, J and clone size reflect that table, while D and trimming were determined from the DNA. The data show almost 750,000 clones, approximately 77% seen once. The germline V gene has CDR1 MDHEN and CDR2 SYDVKM. CDR3 length equals 15 residues. Trimming stripped 5 bases from V and 5 bases from J, with 18 bases between. The sequenced sample consisted of memory CD4+ T cells sorted from blood. Subset defined: CD45RA-negative fraction. This chain uses TRBV28 with TRBJ2-5, with D perhaps matching TRBD2 (6 bases). The origin of this receptor is a woman aged 30 to 39 in good health. In DNA, the CDR3 is TGTGCCAGCAGTCCTCTCGGGGACTTTGGCGAGACCCAGTACTTC. Protein: CASSPLGDFGETQYF.